The clone carrying this TCR beta chain was recorded only once. This specimen comes from a study of T-cell reconstitution after alpha-beta-depleted transplantation in children. Unique molecular identifiers were built into the TCRbeta library. TCRdb used MiXCR to reprocess the PCR reads, holding one entry per CDR3 protein. This sample has 420,000 or so distinct CDR3 sequences, with 11% found just once. This CDR3 has 12 amino acids. Looked up from germline, CDR1 is LNHDA and CDR2 is SQIVND (reference sequence). The germline V and J ends were trimmed by 2 bases and 11 bases, with 12 bases remaining between them.

J is TRBJ1-1 and V is TRBV19; no firm D call. The clonotype comes from a human donor who donated a stem cell graft to a child with acute myeloid leukemia. Here the sequenced sample was PBMCs from the stem cell graft donor, taken from the stem cell graft. For the CDR3, the DNA is TGTGCCAGTAGTATATGGCCCGGACCCGCTTTCTTT. Protein: CASSIWPGPAFF.